This entry is about one T cell receptor (beta chain). The antigen is undetermined. The time point here: pre-sensitization, week 0. The treatment was: therapeutic diphenylcyclopropenone sensitization with weekly scalp DPC. This sample was taken from a study of human T cells and chemical hapten exposure. Study findings and constraints: Positively correlated with patch test score were the counts of PT1 expanded TCRs. Because they had alopecia, donors may respond immunologically unlike healthy people.

In the original analysis: From around 20,000 to 690,000 TCRs were found per sample, with a median of about 96,000. One entry per CDR3 protein results from TCRdb running MiXCR on the RACE reads. What appears here as the V and J calls and clone size reflects TCRdb's work, not the paper's. Of about 260,000 distinct CDR3 sequences in the sample, roughly 8.9% were seen once. Per germline, CDR1 SNHLY and CDR2 FYNNEI. The germline V and J ends were trimmed by 5 bases and 4 bases, with 8 bases remaining between them. The CDR3 runs 12 residues. This clonotype originated in a woman aged 40 to 49 with alopecia areata. Some clones in this sample may be carry-over from other donors' samples. The sequencing here drew on whole blood, taken in connection with sensitization to the hapten diphenylcyclopropenone (DPC). The chain joins TRBV2 to TRBJ1-1; D remains ambiguous. The CDR3 sequence: CASSLTLTEAFF. The CDR3 DNA reads as TGTGCCAGCAGTCTTACCCTCACTGAAGCTTTCTTT.